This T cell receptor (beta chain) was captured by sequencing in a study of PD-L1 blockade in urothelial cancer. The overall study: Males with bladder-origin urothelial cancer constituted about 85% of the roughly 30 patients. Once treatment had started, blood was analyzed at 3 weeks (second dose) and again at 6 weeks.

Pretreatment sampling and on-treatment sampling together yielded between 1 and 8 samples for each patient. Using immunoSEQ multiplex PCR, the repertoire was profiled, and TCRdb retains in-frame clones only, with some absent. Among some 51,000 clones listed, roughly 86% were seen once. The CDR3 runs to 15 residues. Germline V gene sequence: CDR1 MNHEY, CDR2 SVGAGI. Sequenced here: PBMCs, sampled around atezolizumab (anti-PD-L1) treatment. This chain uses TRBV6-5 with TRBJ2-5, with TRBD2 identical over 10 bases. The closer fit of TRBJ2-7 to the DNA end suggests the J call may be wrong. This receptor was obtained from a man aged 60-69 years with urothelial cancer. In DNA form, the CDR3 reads TGTGCCAGCAGTTCCTCTAGCGGGGGAACCTACGAGCAGTACTTC. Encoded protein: CASSSSSGGTYEQYF.